This T cell receptor beta chain was retrieved from a study of blood T cell repertoires in COVID-19. Study context: PBMCs, B-cell-depleted T cells, or T cells provided the cDNA or gDNA that made up the material.

Participants' reported clinical history set cohort assignment. What the recovered Cohort 3 donors had was two negative PCRs, clearance, or symptom resolution. On this clone: Other nucleotide sequences from this sample produce the same CDR3.

This CDR3 spans 13 amino acids. Germline-derived CDR1 and CDR2 are LNHDA and SQIVND (reference sequence). With 2 bases removed from V and 5 bases from J, the gap between germline ends came to 7 bases. Only in-frame clones appear in the TCRdb table, and some are missing; sequencing was by immunoSEQ multiplex PCR. The sample lists about 380,000 clones, around 87% occurring once. The sequence derives from a man younger than 40 who had recovered from COVID-19. The specimen sequenced was PBMCs or T cells enriched from blood (not recorded which). This chain links TRBV19 with TRBJ1-5; D perhaps matches TRBD1 (5 bases). Here the CDR3 DNA reads TGTGCCAGTAGTATAACGGGGGATCAGCCCCAGCATTTT. It specifies CASSITGDQPQHF.